This TCR beta chain is drawn from a study of graft-versus-host responses after intestinal transplantation. Study-wide context: Anti-thymocyte globulin served as induction for all recipients, who then took tacrolimus and steroids for around 3 years.

The repertoire was sequenced with immunoSEQ multiplex PCR; TCRdb's copy has only in-frame clones and lacks some. The sample contains some 14,000 clones, around a third of which appear only once. This clone was found a few times. One end of the junction does not line up with germline, which may come from a read error. The receptor was derived from a human patient who received an intestinal transplant. Sequencing used alloreactive CD4+ T cells from a mixed lymphocyte reaction culture, obtained before intestinal transplant. Indicated subset: CFSE-low proliferating T cells sorted from roughly 6-day pre-transplant mixed lymphocyte reaction (GvH or HvG direction).

The DNA of the CDR3 is TGTGCCAGCAGCATAGACAGGACGAACAATGAGCAGTTCTTC. Its translation is CASSIDRTNNEQFF. The V gene is TRBV11-3, the J gene TRBJ2-1; TRBD1 is a possible D gene (6 bases). Per germline, CDR1 SGHNT and CDR2 YENEEA. This CDR3 spans 14 amino acids.